A selection of T cell receptor beta chains follows, all from one sample in a study of identical twins. TCRdb called the 5' RACE reads again in MiXCR, with one record for every CDR3 protein. The table lists roughly 710,000 distinct CDR3 sequences, roughly 6% of them singletons, with around 1.7% in the top ten. Sequencing was carried out using naive T cells sorted from blood. Source of these receptors: a young man in good health. The CDR3 runs from the conserved cysteine through the conserved F or W. D genes are given only for firm matches.

J | V | D | CDR3
TRBJ2-1 | TRBV12-3/TRBV12-4 | . | CASSFQQGPSNEQFF
TRBJ2-7 | TRBV7-2 | . | CASSSRGGSSYEQYF
TRBJ1-2 | TRBV5-1 | TRBD1 | CASSGRTGDLSYGYTF
TRBJ2-2 | TRBV3-1 | TRBD1 | CASSQARGWAGELFF
TRBJ2-1 | TRBV7-8 | . | CASRSNSRSDNEQFF
TRBJ2-7 | TRBV9 | TRBD2 | CASSVGLAYEQYF
TRBJ1-2 | TRBV12-3/TRBV12-4 | TRBD1 | CASSPQGASGYTF
TRBJ2-7 | TRBV20-1 | TRBD2 | CSARDNSLAGGPGSYEQYF
TRBJ2-2 | TRBV5-1 | TRBD2 | CASSSSGTSGSSHTGELFF
TRBJ2-1 | TRBV7-3 | . | CASSSGMGYNEQFF
TRBJ2-1 | TRBV24-1 | TRBD2 | CATASGTSGRADNEQFF
TRBJ2-5 | TRBV5-1 | . | CASSLGILGETQYF